This T cell receptor beta chain was recovered during a study of vaccination and CD4 T cells after COVID-19 (dated by TCRdb to 2021 to 2024). Background on the whole study: Convalescent patients had a positive SARS-CoV-2 result on nasal swab PCR, and of these patients, several had mild disease and one had severe disease. In the convalescent cohort there were six males and four females, among whom were two Hispanic individuals, seven Caucasians, two Asians and one multiracial person. Participants received two doses of either the Pfizer-BioNTech BNT162b2 vaccine (n=8) or the Moderna mRNA-1273 vaccine (n=2). Post-COVID blood samples were collected from convalescent patients a median of roughly 100 days after diagnosis, with a range of about 35 to 180 days. Post-vaccine blood samples were obtained a median of approximately 70 days after the second vaccine dose, with a range of about 13 to 241 days. Culture stimuli were overlapping spike peptide pools from SARS-CoV-2 and from the common cold coronaviruses HCoV-NL63, HCoV-OC43 and HCoV-229E. Control cultures received a CEFX viral epitope pool as the positive control, an HIV-1 Nef peptide pool as the negative control, or no peptide. The spike-specific CD4+ TCR repertoire was compared before and after mRNA vaccination in over 9 COVID-19 convalescent patients and several infection-naive healthy vaccine recipients. General study outcomes and caveats: The median number of SARS-CoV-2-reactive clonotypes rose from around 20 after infection to around 40 after vaccination, but the change was not significant. The study included relatively few convalescent patients and did not analyze early timepoints after natural infection. Nearly all vaccine-specific clones in convalescent patients (304 of 307) were mono-reactive for SARS-CoV-2 spike rather than cross-reactive with common cold coronaviruses. In convalescent patients, a median approximately 90% of post-vaccine SARS-CoV-2-reactive clones were detected only after vaccination, suggesting vaccine-specific priming.

Per the publication, the treatment or condition label means: roughly nine-day PBMC culture with coronavirus spike peptide pools or control peptides (ViraFEST assay). To expand antigen-specific T cells with peptide pools and then pick out the expanded clonotypes through TCR sequencing, the study relied on the ViraFEST assay. The convalescent patients' positive SARS-CoV-2 PCR tests were from March to December 2020, which was before the Alpha, Beta and Delta variants emerged in the United States. Each well held approximately 2 million PBMCs cultured in IMDM containing roughly 5.4% human AB serum and roughly 9.7 IU/ml IL-2, with roughly 10 ug/ml peptide pools added. On days 3 and 7, half of the culture medium was replaced with fresh IL-2-containing medium. Once the cells had been in culture for about 10 days, the EasySep CD4+ T cell isolation kit was used to isolate CD4+ T cells by negative selection. Ficoll-Paque Plus gradient centrifugation was used to isolate PBMCs from whole blood, and the isolated PBMCs were then either used fresh or cryopreserved at -140C. Culture conditions were generally each tested in triplicate wells.

Unmatched junction bases come to 8, with V trimmed by 6 bases and J by 5 bases. From its cysteine to its phenylalanine, the CDR3 spans 16 amino acids. Solely the CDR3 DNA is kept, with 48 bases framed from the first base. CDR1 DFQATT and CDR2 SNEGSKA are derived from the germline V gene (reference sequence). The library was built by means of PCR. At the Johns Hopkins FTIC core, DNA from the cultured CD4+ T cells underwent TCR sequencing with the Oncomine TCR Beta short-read assay. The QIAamp micro DNA kit was used to extract genomic DNA from the cultured CD4+ T cells. Oncomine TCR Beta libraries from cultured CD4+ T cells were pooled using unique dual indexes and sequenced on an Illumina iSeq 100. On the authors' methods: Non-productive sequences were removed, and CDR3s that did not start with C, did not end with F or W, or were shorter than 7 amino acids were discarded. Antigen-specific clonotypes were identified using the MANAFEST web application through comparison of peptide-stimulated wells with reference and other culture wells. Positive clones required FDR below 0.05, an odds ratio above 5, and productive frequency above 0.1% in at least two of three replicate wells. Clonotypes that were significantly expanded in both SARS-CoV-2 spike wells and at least one common cold coronavirus spike condition were defined as cross-reactive. Levenshtein distances (stringdist) and unrooted phylogenetic trees (ape) in R version 3.6.1 were used to assess CDR3 homology. TCRdb's own reprocessing of the public reads used fastp at Q25 and MiXCR and kept productive beta chains. Entries that share a CDR3 protein sequence are merged under the most common genes and DNA. Clone size and V and J calls follow TCRdb, not the original study. The sample table records thousands of distinct CDR3 sequences; around 42% of these occur just once. The ten largest clones capture approximately 24% of the sample.

This clonotype has only a few counts. Its antigen is currently not known. No base quality values were provided; no much bigger clone lies one nucleotide off. Sequenced sample: CD4+ T cells from blood, cultured in vitro. The rearranged chain carries TRBV20-1 and TRBJ2-3; 16 nucleotides in the junction match TRBD2. This clonotype was sampled from a human donor who had recovered from COVID-19. The CDR3 sequence is CSAPGTSGGAGDTQYF. The nucleotide sequence reads as follows: TGCAGTGCCCCCGGGACTAGCGGGGGGGCGGGAGATACGCAGTATTTT.